These 2 T cell receptor beta chains were all obtained from the same sample, sequenced in a study of graft-versus-host responses after intestinal transplantation. Some clones are missing from TCRdb's copy, which holds only in-frame ones; the method was immunoSEQ multiplex PCR. The sample holds some 90,000 clones; approximately 92% are singletons and the top ten take roughly 0.49%. The antigens of these receptors remain unknown. The sample was unstimulated CD8+ T cells sorted from spleen or lymph node cells, taken before intestinal transplant. All receptors come from a human donor who received an intestinal transplant.

V is TRBV4-1 and J is TRBJ2-3; 13 bases align to TRBD2. Germline V gene sequence: CDR1 MGHRA, CDR2 YSYEKL. Trimming removed 1 base from V and 7 bases from J; junction bases left unmatched: 5. The CDR3 loop spans 16 amino acids. In nucleotides, the CDR3 is TGCGCCAGCAGCCAAGCGGGACTAGCGGGACGTCATACGCAGTATTTT. Protein sequence: CASSQAGLAGRHTQYF.

The J gene is TRBJ1-1, the V gene TRBV7-9, with a weak D call TRBD1 (6 bases). The CDR3 length is 15 residues. The germline CDR1 and CDR2 sequences are SEHNR and FQNEAQ (reference sequence). V was trimmed by 5 bases and J by 0 bases, leaving 13 bases between them. CDR3 nucleotide sequence: TGTGCCAGCAGCCCGAGCCAGGGGATGAACACTGAAGCTTTCTTT. This encodes CASSPSQGMNTEAFF.